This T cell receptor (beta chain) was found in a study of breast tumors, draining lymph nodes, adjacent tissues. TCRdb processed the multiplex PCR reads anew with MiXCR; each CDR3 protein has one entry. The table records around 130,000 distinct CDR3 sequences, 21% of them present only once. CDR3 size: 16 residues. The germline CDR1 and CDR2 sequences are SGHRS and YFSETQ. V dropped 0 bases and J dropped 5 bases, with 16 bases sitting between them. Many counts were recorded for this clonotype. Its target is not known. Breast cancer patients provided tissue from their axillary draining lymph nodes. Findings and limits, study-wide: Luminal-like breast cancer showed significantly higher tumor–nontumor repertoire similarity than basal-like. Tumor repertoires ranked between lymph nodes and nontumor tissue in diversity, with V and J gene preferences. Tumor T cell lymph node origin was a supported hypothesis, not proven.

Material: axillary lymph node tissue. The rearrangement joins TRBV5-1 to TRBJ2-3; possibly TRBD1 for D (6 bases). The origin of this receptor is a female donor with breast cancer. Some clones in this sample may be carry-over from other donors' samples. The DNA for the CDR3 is TGCGCCAGCAGCTTGGCCGGGAATAGAGGGGGAGATACGCAGTATTTT. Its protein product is CASSLAGNRGGDTQYF.